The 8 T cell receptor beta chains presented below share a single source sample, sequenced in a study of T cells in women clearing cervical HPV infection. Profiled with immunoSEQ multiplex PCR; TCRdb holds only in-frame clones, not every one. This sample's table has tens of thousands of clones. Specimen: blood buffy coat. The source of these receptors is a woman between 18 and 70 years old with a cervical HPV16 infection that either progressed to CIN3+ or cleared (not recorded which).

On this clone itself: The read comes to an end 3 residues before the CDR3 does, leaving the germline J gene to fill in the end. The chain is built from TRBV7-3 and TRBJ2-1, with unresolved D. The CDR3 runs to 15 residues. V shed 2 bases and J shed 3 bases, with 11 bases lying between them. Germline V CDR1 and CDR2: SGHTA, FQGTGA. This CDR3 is CASSLWADDYNEQFF. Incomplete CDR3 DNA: TGTGCCAGCAGCTTATGGGCCGATGACTACAATGAG.

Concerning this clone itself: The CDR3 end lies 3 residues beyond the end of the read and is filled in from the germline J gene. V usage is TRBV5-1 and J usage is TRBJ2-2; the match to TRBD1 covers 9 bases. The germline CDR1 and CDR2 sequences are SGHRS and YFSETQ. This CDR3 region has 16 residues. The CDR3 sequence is CASSSTTGGGSEKLFF. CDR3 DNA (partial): TGCGCCAGCAGCTCAACAACAGGGGGCGGGAGTGAAAAG.

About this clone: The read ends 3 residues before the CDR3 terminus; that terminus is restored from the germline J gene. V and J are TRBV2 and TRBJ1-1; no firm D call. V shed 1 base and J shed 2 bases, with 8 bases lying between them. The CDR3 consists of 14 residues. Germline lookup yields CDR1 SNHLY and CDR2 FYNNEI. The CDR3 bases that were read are TGTGCCAGCAGTGAAGTAAGCGGTAACACTGAA. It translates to CASSEVSGNTE. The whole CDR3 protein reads CASSEVSGNTEAFF.

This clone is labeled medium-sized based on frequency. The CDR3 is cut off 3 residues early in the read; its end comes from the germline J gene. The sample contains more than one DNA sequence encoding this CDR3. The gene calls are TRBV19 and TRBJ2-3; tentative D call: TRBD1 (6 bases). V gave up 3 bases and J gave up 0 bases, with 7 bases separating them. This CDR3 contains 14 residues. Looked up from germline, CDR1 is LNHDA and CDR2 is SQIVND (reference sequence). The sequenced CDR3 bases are TGTGCCAGTAGTATTCAGGGGAGCACAGATACG. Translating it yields CASSIQGSTDT. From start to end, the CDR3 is CASSIQGSTDTQYF.

The CDR3 bases that were read are TGTGCCAGCAGCCCAGACAGTATCACG. Translating it yields CASSPDSIT. The full CDR3 is CASSPDSITQYF. The chain carries TRBV7-3 and TRBJ2-3; a possible D gene is TRBD1 (5 bases). The CDR3 end lies 3 residues beyond the end of the read and is filled in from the germline J gene. The germline gives CDR1 SGHTA, CDR2 FQGTGA. The CDR3 loop spans 12 amino acids.

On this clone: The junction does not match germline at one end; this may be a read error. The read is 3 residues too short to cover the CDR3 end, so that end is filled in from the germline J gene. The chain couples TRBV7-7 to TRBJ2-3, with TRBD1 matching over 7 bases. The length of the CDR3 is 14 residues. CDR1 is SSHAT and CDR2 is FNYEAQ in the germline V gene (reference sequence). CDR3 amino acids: CASSLGAGGETQYF. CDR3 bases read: TGTGCTAGCAGCTTAGGCGCAGGGGGAGAGACG.

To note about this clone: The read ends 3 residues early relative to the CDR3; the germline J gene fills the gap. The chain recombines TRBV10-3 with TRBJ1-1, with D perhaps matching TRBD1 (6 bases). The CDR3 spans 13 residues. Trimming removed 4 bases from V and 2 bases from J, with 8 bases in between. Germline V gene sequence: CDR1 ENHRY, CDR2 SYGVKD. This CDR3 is CAISARGNTEAFF. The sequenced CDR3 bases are TGTGCCATCAGTGCCAGGGGAAACACTGAA.

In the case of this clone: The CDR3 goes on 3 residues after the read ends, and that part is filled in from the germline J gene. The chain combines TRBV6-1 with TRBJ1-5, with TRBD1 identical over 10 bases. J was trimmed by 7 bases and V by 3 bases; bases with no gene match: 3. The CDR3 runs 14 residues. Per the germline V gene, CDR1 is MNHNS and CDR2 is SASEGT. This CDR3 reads CASSERDRGQPQHF. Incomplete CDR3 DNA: TGTGCCAGCAGTGAGCGGGACAGGGGACAGCCC.